Listed below are T cell receptor beta chains from one sample, sequenced in a study of cytomegalovirus exposure and HLA in healthy donors. The protocol was immunoSEQ multiplex PCR, while the TCRdb copy is restricted to in-frame clones and leaves out a portion. Of about 59,000 clones in the sample, 75% to 85% were seen once. Sequenced input: PBMCs. The receptor set was obtained from a woman aged 40 to 49 in good health and CMV-seronegative. Each CDR3 is given with its conserved first and last residue. A D gene is named only where the DNA matches it firmly. The listing skips clone size in some rows; elsewhere it reads once, few, many or a size class.

TRBD1,TRBJ2-7,NA,TRBV27,CASSVKGAPGYEQYF,TGTGCCAGCAGTGTAAAGGGGGCCCCGGGCTACGAGCAGTACTTC
TRBD2,TRBJ2-1,once,TRBV5-1,CASSSDGLAVNEQFF,TGCGCCAGCAGCTCAGACGGACTAGCGGTGAATGAGCAGTTCTTC
TRBD2,TRBJ2-2,NA,TRBV5-4,CASSSGLAFTGELFF,TGTGCCAGCAGTTCGGGACTAGCGTTCACCGGGGAGCTGTTTTTT
NA,TRBJ2-3,NA,TRBV5-4,CASSLTSPDTQYF,TGTGCCAGCAGCTTAACTAGCCCAGATACGCAGTATTTT
TRBD1,TRBJ2-7,NA,TRBV28,CASSPGTGLSYEQYF,TGTGCCAGCAGTCCCGGGACAGGCCTCTCCTACGAGCAGTACTTC
TRBD1,TRBJ1-1,NA,TRBV6-5,CASSLGQGNTEAFF,TGTGCCAGCAGTCTTGGACAGGGGAACACTGAAGCTTTCTTT
NA,TRBJ2-1,NA,TRBV28,CASGLIVARNEQFF,TGTGCCAGCGGACTTATCGTAGCTCGCAATGAGCAGTTCTTC
TRBD2,TRBJ2-1,NA,TRBV7-2,CASSLPLAGERSSYNEQFF,TGTGCCAGCAGCCTACCACTAGCGGGAGAAAGAAGCTCCTACAATGAGCAGTTCTTC
TRBD2,TRBJ2-1,NA,TRBV4-1,CASSRGLVSYNEQFF,TGCGCCAGCAGCCGAGGACTAGTCTCCTACAATGAGCAGTTCTTC
TRBD1,TRBJ2-1,few,TRBV27,CASSPGTGRGWNEQFF,TGTGCCAGCAGTCCTGGGACAGGCCGGGGATGGAATGAGCAGTTCTTC
TRBD1,TRBJ1-3,NA,TRBV9,CASSEDQGVTGNTIYF,TGTGCCAGCAGCGAGGACCAGGGGGTTACTGGAAACACCATATATTTT
NA,TRBJ2-1,NA,TRBV9,CASSVGAGGTYNEQFF,TGTGCCAGCAGCGTAGGTGCTGGCGGGACCTACAATGAGCAGTTCTTC
NA,TRBJ2-5,NA,TRBV28,CASSLRETQYF,TGTGCCAGCAGTTTGCGTGAGACCCAGTACTTC
TRBD2,TRBJ2-1,once,TRBV18,CASSPVAGAWNEQFF,TGTGCCAGCTCACCCGTAGCGGGAGCATGGAATGAGCAGTTCTTC
TRBD1,TRBJ2-3,NA,TRBV4-1,CASSRLEGASTDTQYF,TGCGCCAGCAGCCGTCTAGAGGGGGCGTCCACAGATACGCAGTATTTT
NA,TRBJ2-7,NA,TRBV6-6,CASTRQGRAYEQYF,TGTGCCAGCACGCGGCAGGGCCGAGCCTACGAGCAGTACTTC
NA,TRBJ2-1,NA,TRBV5-5,CASSLGAGSYNEQFF,TGTGCCAGCAGCTTGGGGGCGGGCTCCTACAATGAGCAGTTCTTC
TRBD1,TRBJ1-2,NA,TRBV28,CASRRDRGAYGYTF,TGTGCCAGCAGGAGGGACAGGGGAGCTTATGGCTACACCTTC
NA,TRBJ1-4,NA,TRBV10-2,CASSELGGTNEKLFF,TGCGCCAGCAGTGAATTGGGGGGTACTAATGAAAAACTGTTTTTT
TRBD2,TRBJ2-1,NA,TRBV28,CASSLSPSGRVYEQFF,TGTGCCAGCAGTTTATCCCCTAGCGGGAGGGTCTATGAGCAGTTCTTC
TRBD1,TRBJ2-1,few,TRBV5-6,CASTGQGNYNEQFF,TGTGCCAGCACGGGACAGGGGAACTACAATGAGCAGTTCTTC
NA,TRBJ1-4,NA,TRBV19,CASSTGGTTNEKLFF,TGTGCCAGTAGTACCGGGGGTACAACTAATGAAAAACTGTTTTTT
TRBD1,TRBJ2-3,few,TRBV28,CASSSSGGRNTDTQYF,TGTGCCAGCAGTTCATCAGGGGGCCGAAACACAGATACGCAGTATTTT
TRBD1,TRBJ2-1,few,TRBV2,CASSPGTGSYNEQFF,TGTGCCAGCAGTCCCGGGACAGGGTCTTACAATGAGCAGTTCTTC
TRBD1,TRBJ2-7,NA,TRBV6-6,CASSSRGQLTNYEQYF,TGTGCCAGCAGTTCCCGGGGACAGCTTACCAACTACGAGCAGTACTTC
NA,TRBJ1-5,NA,TRBV11-2,CASSLVQGVNQPQHF,TGTGCCAGCAGCTTAGTTCAGGGCGTTAATCAGCCCCAGCATTTT
TRBD1,TRBJ2-2,NA,TRBV7-3,CASSSQGQGGAVGELFF,TGTGCCAGCAGCTCCCAAGGACAGGGCGGGGCGGTCGGGGAGCTGTTTTTT
TRBD1,TRBJ1-2,NA,TRBV7-9,CSSSESGTGILYGYTF,TGTTCCAGCAGCGAATCCGGGACAGGGATTCTGTATGGCTACACCTTC
NA,TRBJ1-5,once,TRBV28,CASRSGQLDQPQHF,TGTGCCAGCAGATCCGGACAGCTCGATCAGCCCCAGCATTTT
NA,TRBJ2-2,NA,TRBV6-5,CASSSGLTGELFF,TGTGCCAGCAGTTCGGGTCTCACCGGGGAGCTGTTTTTT
TRBD1,TRBJ2-6,NA,TRBV2,CASSRGQGYSGANVLTF,TGTGCCAGCAGTAGAGGACAGGGTTACTCTGGGGCCAACGTCCTGACTTTC
NA,TRBJ2-3,NA,TRBV29-1,CSVGGEVGTDTQYF,TGCAGCGTTGGGGGGGAGGTGGGCACAGATACGCAGTATTTT
TRBD1,TRBJ1-5,NA,TRBV28,CASNSDRGARNQPQHF,TGTGCCAGCAATTCGGACAGGGGGGCCCGCAATCAGCCCCAGCATTTT
NA,TRBJ2-1,NA,TRBV30,CAWSSPNEQFF,TGTGCCTGGAGCTCCCCCAATGAGCAGTTCTTC
NA,TRBJ1-1,NA,TRBV9,CASSPRGLAEAFF,TGTGCCAGCAGCCCCCGGGGGTTAGCTGAAGCTTTCTTT
TRBD1,TRBJ1-5,NA,TRBV4-1,CASSQDSQGDYSNQPQHF,TGCGCCAGCAGCCAAGATTCCCAGGGGGATTATAGCAATCAGCCCCAGCATTTT
TRBD2,TRBJ2-7,NA,TRBV13,CASSPRRLAVHEQYF,TGTGCCAGCAGCCCCCGAAGACTAGCAGTCCACGAGCAGTACTTC
TRBD2,TRBJ2-1,few,TRBV9,CASSVGVGRDEQFF,TGTGCCAGCAGCGTAGGGGTCGGGAGGGATGAGCAGTTCTTC
TRBD2,TRBJ2-3,NA,TRBV5-6,CASSWRASGSGASTDTQYF,TGTGCCAGCAGCTGGAGGGCAAGCGGGAGCGGAGCTAGCACAGATACGCAGTATTTT
NA,TRBJ2-7,NA,TRBV28,CASIADLSSYEQYF,TGTGCCAGCATAGCAGATTTATCCTCCTACGAGCAGTACTTC
TRBD2,TRBJ2-2,NA,TRBV7-2,CASSLDGTRNTGELFF,TGTGCCAGCAGCTTAGATGGGACTAGAAACACCGGGGAGCTGTTTTTT
TRBD1,TRBJ2-6,NA,TRBV4-3,CASSQYPDRGRAGANVLTF,TGCGCCAGCAGCCAGTACCCTGACAGGGGGCGCGCTGGGGCCAACGTCCTGACTTTC
NA,TRBJ1-2,NA,TRBV28,CASTPRGGGYTF,TGTGCCAGCACCCCACGGGGGGGAGGCTACACCTTC
TRBD2,TRBJ2-3,NA,TRBV4-1,CASRGLGYTDTQYF,TGCGCCAGCAGGGGACTAGGCTACACAGATACGCAGTATTTT
NA,TRBJ1-1,NA,TRBV30,CAWRSGHATEAFF,TGTGCCTGGAGGTCGGGACACGCCACTGAAGCTTTCTTT
TRBD1,TRBJ2-7,NA,TRBV19,CASRETGGAASYEQYF,TGTGCCAGTCGAGAAACAGGGGGCGCCGCGTCCTACGAGCAGTACTTC
TRBD1,TRBJ1-5,NA,TRBV29-1,CSVAPQGASQPQHF,TGCAGCGTTGCCCCACAGGGGGCGAGTCAGCCCCAGCATTTT
TRBD1,TRBJ1-1,once,TRBV6-5,CASRMTGTTGAEAFF,TGTGCCAGCAGGATGACAGGGACCACGGGGGCTGAAGCTTTCTTT
TRBD1,TRBJ1-5,NA,TRBV5-8,CASSWTGALPQHF,TGTGCCAGCAGCTGGACAGGGGCCCTGCCCCAGCATTTT
NA,TRBJ2-7,NA,TRBV2,CASSDASHEQYF,TGTGCCAGCAGTGACGCTAGCCACGAGCAGTACTTC
TRBD2,TRBJ2-7,NA,TRBV4-1,CASSQVREGLYEQYF,TGCGCCAGCAGCCAAGTGCGGGAGGGCCTGTACGAGCAGTACTTC
TRBD1,TRBJ2-1,NA,TRBV18,CASSQGQGIENEQFF,TGTGCCAGCTCACAGGGACAGGGGATCGAAAATGAGCAGTTCTTC
NA,TRBJ2-7,NA,TRBV6-5,CASRAATGGAYEQYF,TGTGCCAGCAGAGCGGCGACAGGCGGTGCCTACGAGCAGTACTTC
NA,TRBJ2-1,NA,TRBV19,CASSTPGSSYNEQFF,TGTGCCAGTAGTACGCCGGGAAGCTCCTACAATGAGCAGTTCTTC